Following are 17 T cell receptor beta chains from one sample sequenced in a study of control samples from healthy donors and cancer patients (dated by TCRdb to the early 2020s). Receptors were amplified or captured by the immunoSEQ multiplex PCR assay. TCRdb limited this immuneACCESS table to in-frame rearrangements with V and J called. A share of clones is missing; checked studies link under half to unresolved V genes, and the rest is unexplained. The table for this sample lists 35,000 to 50,000 clones; roughly 86% of them were counted only once. The top ten constitute roughly 10% of the sample. Sequencing used PBMCs. The receptors were sampled from a woman in her sixties or seventies with lung cancer.

The rearrangement uses TRBV11-3 and TRBJ2-7, with a tentative D call TRBD1 (6 bases). The germline V and J ends were trimmed by 0 bases and 1 base, with 10 bases remaining between them. CDR1 SGHNT and CDR2 YENEEA come from the germline V gene. CDR3 size: 15 residues. This chain's CDR3 is CASSLEGAGSYEQYF. The DNA for the CDR3 is TGTGCCAGCAGCTTAGAGGGGGCCGGATCCTACGAGCAGTACTTC.

The rearrangement links TRBV5-1 to TRBJ2-7; 7 bases are a match to TRBD1. The CDR3 covers 15 residues. J was trimmed by 4 bases and V by 0 bases; bases with no gene match: 7. Germline V gives CDR1 SGHRS, CDR2 YFSETQ. The CDR3 region is CASSLGTGFNYEQYF. CDR3 sequence (DNA): TGCGCCAGCAGCTTGGGGACAGGATTTAATTACGAGCAGTACTTC.

The chain uses TRBV5-4 and TRBJ1-6; D possibly corresponds to TRBD1 (5 bases). Germline lookup yields CDR1 SGHNT and CDR2 YYREEE (reference sequence). V dropped 2 bases and J dropped 8 bases, with 17 bases sitting between them. The CDR3 covers 16 residues. CDR3 nucleotide sequence: TGTGCCAGCAGCTTCGTCCAGGGAGGAGGGTATTCACCCCTCCACTTT. Its translation is CASSFVQGGGYSPLHF.

V gene TRBV24-1 combines with J gene TRBJ2-6; 9 positions agree with TRBD1. This CDR3 has 18 amino acids. Germline V CDR1 and CDR2: KGHDR, SFDVKD. V lost 4 bases to trimming and J lost 2 bases; unmatched junction nucleotides: 8. In DNA form, the CDR3 reads TGTGCCACCAGTGACCGGGGACAGGGAATGACTGGGGCCAACGTCCTGACTTTC. Translated: CATSDRGQGMTGANVLTF.

The chain uses TRBV6-5 and TRBJ2-7; 8 bases align to TRBD1. Per the germline V gene, CDR1 is MNHEY and CDR2 is SVGAGI. V was pared by 11 bases and J by 3 bases, with 9 bases of the junction left unmatched. CDR3 length equals 13 residues. CDR3 region: CAGKDRVNYEQYF. CDR3 nucleotide sequence: TGTGCCGGCAAGGACAGGGTGAACTACGAGCAGTACTTC.

The chain recombines TRBV19 with TRBJ2-7, with 11 positions matching TRBD2. Germline CDR1 is LNHDA and CDR2 is SQIVND (reference sequence). The junction had 6 bases not matched to a gene; V was cut back by 0 bases and J by 2 bases. The CDR3 has 17 amino acids. The CDR3 DNA reads TGTGCCAGTAGTATAGAAGGAGGGACTAGCGGACCCTACGAGCAGTACTTC. The encoded protein is CASSIEGGTSGPYEQYF. The full variable domain, its missing parts supplied by reference TRBV19 and TRBJ2-7, is DGGITQSPKYLFRKEGQNVTLSCEQNLNHDAMYWYRQDPGQGLRLIYYSQIVNDFQKGDIAEGYSVSREKKESFPLTVTSAQKNPTAFYLCASSIEGGTSGPYEQYFGPGTRLTVT.

The chain's CDR3 is CASNQHPTNEKLFF. The DNA of the CDR3 is TGTGCCAGCAACCAACATCCAACTAATGAAAAACTGTTTTTT. The V and J genes are TRBV6-5 and TRBJ1-4, with D unclear. The CDR3 totals 14 residues. The germline V gene encodes CDR1 MNHEY and CDR2 SVGAGI. Trimming shortened V by 7 bases and J by 0 bases, and 9 bases separated the two germline ends.

V and J are TRBV24-1 and TRBJ2-1; no firm D call. V was trimmed by 3 bases and J by 5 bases, leaving 10 bases between them. The CDR3 totals 14 residues. CDR1 and CDR2 (germline): KGHDR, SFDVKD. CDR3 bases: TGTGCCACCAGTGATCTCGGTAGAAACAATGAGCAGTTCTTC. Protein: CATSDLGRNNEQFF.

The chain uses TRBV3-1 (or the pseudogene TRBV3-2) and TRBJ1-2; D is uncertain. This CDR3 is built from 14 residues. The V and J ends lost 3 bases and 2 bases respectively, with 10 bases between them. Germline loops: CDR1 LGHDT, CDR2 YNNKEL (reference sequence). Here the CDR3 DNA reads TGTGCCAGCAGCCACACGGTAGGGAACTATGGCTACACCTTC. It specifies CASSHTVGNYGYTF.

The V call is TRBV5-6, the J call TRBJ1-2, with TRBD1 as a possible D gene (6 bases). Germline assignment: CDR1 SGHDT and CDR2 YYEEEE. V lost 5 bases, J lost 3 bases, and 14 bases lay in between. CDR3 length: 14 residues. The CDR3 DNA follows: TGTGCCAGCAGTCCGGGACACCTTCACTATGGCTACACCTTC. This translates into CASSPGHLHYGYTF.

The rearrangement uses TRBV11-2 and TRBJ1-1; D is ambiguous. Germline V gene data show CDR1 as SGHAT and CDR2 as FQNNGV. Trimming left V 2 bases short and J 4 bases short, with 8 bases between. CDR3 length: 13 amino acids. CDR3 nucleotides: TGTGCCAGCAGCTTACACGTAGGCACTGAAGCTTTCTTT. Its protein product is CASSLHVGTEAFF. Complete variable domain (other parts from reference TRBV11-2 and TRBJ1-1): EAGVAQSPRYKIIEKRQSVAFWCNPISGHATLYWYQQILGQGPKLLIQFQNNGVVDDSQLPKDRFSAERLKGVDSTLKIQPAKLEDSAVYLCASSLHVGTEAFFGQGTRLTVV.

This clone was seen only once. V gene TRBV5-1 combines with J gene TRBJ2-1; 7 bases align to TRBD1. V was clipped by 0 bases and J by 5 bases; unmatched bases: 8. CDR3 size: 16 residues. Germline assignment: CDR1 SGHRS and CDR2 YFSETQ. The CDR3 nucleotides read TGCGCCAGCAGCTTGGCCGCAGGGACAGTCAACAATGAGCAGTTCTTC. Translating gives CASSLAAGTVNNEQFF.

The chain employs TRBV12-3 or TRBV12-4 and TRBJ2-1; D is undetermined. V was clipped by 3 bases and J by 4 bases, with 4 bases between them. This CDR3 is 12 amino acids long. The CDR3 region has the DNA TGTGCCAGCAGTTTCGCGTACAATGAGCAGTTCTTC. It specifies CASSFAYNEQFF.

This clone has more than one count but fewer than ten. V usage is TRBV10-3 and J usage is TRBJ2-1; the D gene could be TRBD1 or TRBD2 (5 bases each). CDR3 length: 13 residues. CDR1 is ENHRY, CDR2 SYGVKD, per germline. V shed 3 bases and J shed 8 bases, with 11 bases lying between them. CDR3 DNA sequence: TGTGCCATCAGTGATAATGGGGGACATGAGCAGTTCTTC. It specifies CAISDNGGHEQFF.

This sequence joins TRBV6-5 and TRBJ1-2; 8 bases align to TRBD1. V dropped 5 bases and J dropped 3; count of bases not matched to a gene: 2. CDR1 is MNHEY and CDR2 is SVGAGI in the germline V gene. There are 13 residues in the CDR3. The CDR3 sequence is CASSQGADYGYTF. As DNA, the CDR3 is TGTGCCAGCAGTCAGGGGGCGGACTATGGCTACACCTTC.

In nucleotides, the CDR3 is TGTGCCAGCAGACGTGGGACTAGCGGGACCCAAAACATTCAGTACTTC. Translating gives CASRRGTSGTQNIQYF. The chain employs TRBV2 and TRBJ2-4, with 13 positions matching TRBD2. Germline values: CDR1 SNHLY, CDR2 FYNNEI. This CDR3 contains 16 residues. The junction had 7 bases not matched to a gene; V was cut back by 6 bases and J by 5 bases.

This chain joins TRBV29-1 and TRBJ2-7, with 7 bases that match TRBD2. Trimming cost V 6 bases and J 2 bases; bases outside gene matches: 10. The CDR3 has 14 amino acids. CDR1 SQVTM and CDR2 ANQGSEA come from the germline V gene. CDR3 amino acids: CSVSRATSAYEQYF. CDR3 nucleotide sequence: TGCAGCGTGTCAAGGGCTACTAGCGCCTACGAGCAGTACTTC.